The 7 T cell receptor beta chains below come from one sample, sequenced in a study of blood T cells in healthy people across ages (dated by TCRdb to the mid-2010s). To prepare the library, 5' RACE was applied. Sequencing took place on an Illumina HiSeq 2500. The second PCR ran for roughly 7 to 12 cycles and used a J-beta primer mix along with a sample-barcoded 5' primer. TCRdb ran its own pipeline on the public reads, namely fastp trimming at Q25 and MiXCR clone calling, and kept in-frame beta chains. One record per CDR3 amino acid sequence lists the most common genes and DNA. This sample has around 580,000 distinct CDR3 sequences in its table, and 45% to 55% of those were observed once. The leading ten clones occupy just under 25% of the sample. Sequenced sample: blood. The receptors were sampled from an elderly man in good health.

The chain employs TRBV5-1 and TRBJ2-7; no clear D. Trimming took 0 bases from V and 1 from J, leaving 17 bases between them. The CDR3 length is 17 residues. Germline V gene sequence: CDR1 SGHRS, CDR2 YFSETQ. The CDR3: CASSLGRDVIRSYEQYF. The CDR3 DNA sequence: TGCGCCAGCAGCTTGGGCCGTGACGTAATAAGGTCCTACGAGCAGTACTTC.

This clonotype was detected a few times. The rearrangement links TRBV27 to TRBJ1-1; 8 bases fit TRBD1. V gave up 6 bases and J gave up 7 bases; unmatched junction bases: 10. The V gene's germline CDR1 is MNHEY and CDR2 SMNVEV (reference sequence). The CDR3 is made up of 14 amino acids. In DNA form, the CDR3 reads TGTGCCAGCAGGAAGGACAGGGTCGACGGTGAAGCTTTCTTT. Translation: CASRKDRVDGEAFF.

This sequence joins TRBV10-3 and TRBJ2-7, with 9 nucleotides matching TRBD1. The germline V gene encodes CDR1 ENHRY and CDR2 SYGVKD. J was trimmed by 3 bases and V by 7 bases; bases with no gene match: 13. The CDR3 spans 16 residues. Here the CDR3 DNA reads TGTGCCATCATGGACCGGCCCTCGACAGGGGGCTACGAGCAGTACTTC. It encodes CAIMDRPSTGGYEQYF.

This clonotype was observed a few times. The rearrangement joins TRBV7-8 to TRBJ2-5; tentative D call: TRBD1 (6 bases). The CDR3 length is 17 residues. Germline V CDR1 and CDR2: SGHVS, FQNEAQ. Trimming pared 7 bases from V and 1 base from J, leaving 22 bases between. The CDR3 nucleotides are TGTGCCAGCACCCCAATGGTTAGGGGGAGCCTCCAAGAGACCCAGTACTTC. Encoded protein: CASTPMVRGSLQETQYF.

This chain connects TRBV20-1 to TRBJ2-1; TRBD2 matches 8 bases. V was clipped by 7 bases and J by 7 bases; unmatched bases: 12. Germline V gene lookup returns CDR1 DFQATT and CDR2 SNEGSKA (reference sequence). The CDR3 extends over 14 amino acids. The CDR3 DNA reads TGCAGTGGCCTCGGAAGCGGGGGAGAGAATGAGCAGTTCTTC. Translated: CSGLGSGGENEQFF.

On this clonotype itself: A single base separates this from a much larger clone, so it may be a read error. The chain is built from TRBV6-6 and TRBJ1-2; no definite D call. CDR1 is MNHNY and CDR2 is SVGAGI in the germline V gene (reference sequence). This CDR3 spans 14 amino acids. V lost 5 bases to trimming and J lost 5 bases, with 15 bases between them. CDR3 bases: TGTGCCAGCAGTGATCCCGATTCCAGATATGGCTACACCTTC. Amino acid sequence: CASSDPDSRYGYTF.

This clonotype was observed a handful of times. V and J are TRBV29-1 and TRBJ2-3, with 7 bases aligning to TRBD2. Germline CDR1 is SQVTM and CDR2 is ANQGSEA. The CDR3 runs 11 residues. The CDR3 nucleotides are TGCGGGGGGGAAAACACAGATACGCAGTATTTT. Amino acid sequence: CGGENTDTQYF.